A single sample is the source of the 17 T cell receptor beta chains below, sequenced in a study of OX40 agonist ivuxolimab in advanced cancers. The method was immunoSEQ multiplex PCR; TCRdb's version includes in-frame clones alone and lacks a portion of them. The table records about 50,000 clones, approximately 80% of them present only once. This specimen was CD4+ or CD8+ T cells sorted from blood, taken in a trial of the OX40 agonist ivuxolimab. All receptors come from an adult with an advanced solid tumor such as melanoma, head and neck, liver or kidney cancer.

The rearrangement uses TRBV28 and TRBJ2-7; D possibly corresponds to TRBD1 (5 bases). Trimming cost V 3 bases and J 4 bases, with 16 bases left between them. Per the germline V gene, CDR1 is MDHEN and CDR2 is SYDVKM. This CDR3 comprises 15 residues. This CDR3 is CASSLPGQSRYEQYF. The CDR3 DNA follows: TGTGCCAGCAGTTTGCCAGGGCAATCACGTTACGAGCAGTACTTC.

This chain connects TRBV11-3 to TRBJ1-6; the D is unclear. The V end was cut by 1 base, the J end by 10 bases, with 8 bases between. Germline CDR1 is SGHNT and CDR2 is YENEEA. The CDR3 spans 13 residues. The CDR3 DNA reads as TGTGCCAGCAGCTTAGGAGAGGAATCACCCCTCCACTTT. Amino acid sequence: CASSLGEESPLHF.

This chain joins TRBV19 and TRBJ1-5; 7 bases fit TRBD1. CDR1 is LNHDA and CDR2 is SQIVND in the germline V gene (reference sequence). V lost 6 bases to trimming and J lost 4 bases; unmatched junction nucleotides: 3. This CDR3 has 13 amino acids. CDR3 nucleotide sequence: TGTGCCAGTAGAATGGGACAGAATCAGCCCCAGCATTTT. This sequence encodes CASRMGQNQPQHF.

The J gene is TRBJ2-7, the V gene TRBV4-1, with D possibly being TRBD1 (6 bases). The CDR3 runs to 15 residues. The germline CDR1 and CDR2 sequences are MGHRA and YSYEKL. V was pared by 7 bases and J by 5 bases, with 21 bases between. The CDR3 region is CASTRSRGRGDEQYF. The CDR3 DNA sequence: TGCGCCAGCACTAGGAGTAGGGGGAGAGGCGACGAGCAGTACTTC.

This rearrangement joins TRBV11-1 to TRBJ2-5; 7 bases are shared with TRBD1. The V segment lost 5 bases and the J segment 1 base; nucleotides outside the gene matches: 10. The CDR3 runs to 16 residues. Germline lookup yields CDR1 SGHAT and CDR2 FQDESV (reference sequence). The CDR3 nucleotides read TGTGCCAGCAGCCTTCGACAGGGAAGACGCCAAGAGACCCAGTACTTC. As protein: CASSLRQGRRQETQYF.

The CDR3 bases are TGTGCCTCTTATGGGACAGGGAAAGGCGCCGGGGAGCTGTTTTTT. This translates into CASYGTGKGAGELFF. The chain combines TRBV11-3 with TRBJ2-2; 9 bases match TRBD1. With 11 bases clipped from V and 6 bases from J, the junction kept 13 bases outside the gene matches. CDR1 is SGHNT and CDR2 is YENEEA in the germline V gene. This CDR3 is 15 amino acids long.

This rearrangement joins TRBV6-5 to TRBJ1-2; D perhaps matches TRBD1 (5 bases). This CDR3 comprises 15 residues. The germline gives CDR1 MNHEY, CDR2 SVGAGI. The V end was cut by 0 bases, the J end by 5 bases, with 13 bases between. The CDR3 loop reads CASSYSGDRDYGYTF. CDR3 sequence (DNA): TGTGCCAGCAGTTACTCCGGCGACAGAGATTATGGCTACACCTTC.

The V call is TRBV27, the J call TRBJ1-2; D gene uncertain. This CDR3 comprises 14 residues. Germline CDR1 is MNHEY and CDR2 is SMNVEV (reference sequence). V was cut by 6 bases and J by 0 bases, with 11 bases left in between. CDR3 residues: CASRMTGANYGYTF. For the CDR3, the DNA is TGTGCCAGCAGGATGACGGGAGCTAACTATGGCTACACCTTC.

This chain uses TRBV15 with TRBJ2-5, with a tentative D call TRBD1 (6 bases). The germline V gene encodes CDR1 LNHNV and CDR2 YYDKDF (reference sequence). Deletions cut 3 bases from V and 1 base from J, with 6 bases between. The CDR3 length is 13 residues. This chain's CDR3 is CATSRDSQETQYF. CDR3 bases: TGTGCCACCAGCAGGGACAGCCAAGAGACCCAGTACTTC.

The gene calls are TRBV6-5 and TRBJ2-3, with 9 bases identical to TRBD2. This CDR3 is built from 15 residues. With 3 bases clipped from V and 3 bases from J, the junction kept 4 bases outside the gene matches. CDR1 and CDR2 (germline): MNHEY, SVGAGI. The CDR3 loop is CASSYAGGGTDTQYF. The CDR3 DNA reads TGTGCCAGCAGTTATGCGGGAGGGGGAACAGATACGCAGTATTTT.

The rearrangement uses TRBV6-1 and TRBJ2-7; TRBD1 matches at 10 bases. This CDR3 comprises 14 residues. In germline, CDR1 is MNHNS, CDR2 SASEGT. V trimming: 10 bases; J trimming: 7 bases; junction bases outside the gene matches: 13. The CDR3 loop is CAILLGTGAGEQYF. Written as DNA, the CDR3 is TGTGCCATCCTCCTGGGGACAGGGGCAGGAGAGCAGTACTTC.

The chain is built from TRBV5-4 and TRBJ2-7; D possibly corresponds to TRBD1 (6 bases). This CDR3 spans 15 amino acids. Germline V CDR1 and CDR2: SGHNT, YYREEE (reference sequence). V was trimmed by 3 bases and J by 0 bases, leaving 13 bases between them. The CDR3 DNA reads TGTGCCAGCAGCTCCCGGGACATTGCCTCCTACGAGCAGTACTTC. Translating gives CASSSRDIASYEQYF.

A few counts support this clone. The genes are TRBV12-5 and TRBJ1-5; weak D call: TRBD1 (5 bases). With 3 bases removed from V and 2 bases from J, the gap between germline ends came to 8 bases. The CDR3 has 14 amino acids. Germline CDR1 is LGHNT and CDR2 is FRNRAP. The CDR3 region has the DNA TGTGCTAGTGGTTTATTAGGGGGCAATCAGCCCCAGCATTTT. It translates to CASGLLGGNQPQHF.

The chain recombines TRBV6-6 with TRBJ1-1; perhaps TRBD1 as D (6 bases). Germline-derived CDR1 and CDR2 are MNHNY and SVGAGI (reference sequence). V gave up 2 bases and J gave up 0 bases, with 7 bases separating them. The CDR3 length is 14 residues. Written as DNA, the CDR3 is TGTGCCAGCAGTTACAGGGACATGAACACTGAAGCTTTCTTT. Protein: CASSYRDMNTEAFF.

The genes are TRBV4-1 and TRBJ2-3; 12 bases match TRBD2. CDR3 size: 19 residues. V lost 4 bases and J lost 0; bases outside the gene matches: 11. Germline assignment: CDR1 MGHRA and CDR2 YSYEKL. The CDR3, as DNA: TGCGCCAGCAGCCCAAGGCGGCTAGCGGGAGGGCGAAGCACAGATACGCAGTATTTT. It translates to CASSPRRLAGGRSTDTQYF.

The V gene is TRBV5-1, the J gene TRBJ2-3; D is unclear. Trimming took 0 bases from V and 3 from J, leaving 17 bases between them. This CDR3 contains 17 residues. Looked up from germline, CDR1 is SGHRS and CDR2 is YFSETQ. CDR3 sequence reads: CASSLAKSALGTDTQYF. The CDR3 DNA reads as TGCGCCAGCAGCTTGGCCAAATCGGCGTTGGGAACAGATACGCAGTATTTT.

The chain couples TRBV19 to TRBJ1-1; D remains ambiguous. V was shortened by 8 bases and J by 1 base, with 5 bases between the two germline ends. The germline CDR1 and CDR2 sequences are LNHDA and SQIVND (reference sequence). This CDR3 spans 11 amino acids. The CDR3 bases are TGTGCCAGTGTCGGGAACACTGAAGCTTTCTTT. Protein: CASVGNTEAFF. The entire variable domain, with the rest obtained from reference TRBV19 and TRBJ1-1, is as follows: DGGITQSPKYLFRKEGQNVTLSCEQNLNHDAMYWYRQDPGQGLRLIYYSQIVNDFQKGDIAEGYSVSREKKESFPLTVTSAQKNPTAFYLCASVGNTEAFFGQGTRLTVV.